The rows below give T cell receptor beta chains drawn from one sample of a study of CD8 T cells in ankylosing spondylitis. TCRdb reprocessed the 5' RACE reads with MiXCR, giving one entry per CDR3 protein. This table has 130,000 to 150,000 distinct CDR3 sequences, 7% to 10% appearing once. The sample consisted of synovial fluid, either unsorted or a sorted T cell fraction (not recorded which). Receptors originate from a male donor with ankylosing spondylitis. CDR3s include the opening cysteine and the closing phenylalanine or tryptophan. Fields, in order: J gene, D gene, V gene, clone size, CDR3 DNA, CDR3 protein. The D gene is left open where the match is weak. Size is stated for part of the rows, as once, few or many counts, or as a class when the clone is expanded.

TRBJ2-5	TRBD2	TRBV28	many	TGTGCCAGCAGATCTAGACTAGCGGGAGCAGAGACCCAGTACTTC	CASRSRLAGAETQYF
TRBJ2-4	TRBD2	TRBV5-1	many	TGCGCCAGCAGCTTGACTAGCGGATTAGCCAAAAACATTCAGTACTTC	CASSLTSGLAKNIQYF
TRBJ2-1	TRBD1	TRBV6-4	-	TGTGCCAGCAGTGACACCCTTACAGGGGGATTCTACAATGAGCAGTTCTTC	CASSDTLTGGFYNEQFF
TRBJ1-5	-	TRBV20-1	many	TGCAGTGCAGACCGGGGAGGGGGATTTAATCAGCCCCAGCATTTT	CSADRGGGFNQPQHF
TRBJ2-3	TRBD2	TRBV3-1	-	TGTGCCACCTGCCAACAAGCGGGGGGCACAGATACGCAGTATTTT	CATCQQAGGTDTQYF
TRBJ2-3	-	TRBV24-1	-	TGTGCCACCGGTAGGAGCCCCACAGATACGCAGTATTTT	CATGRSPTDTQYF
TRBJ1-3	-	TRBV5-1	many	TGCGCCAGCAGCTCCCAGACAGGAGGGGGAAACACCATATATTTT	CASSSQTGGGNTIYF
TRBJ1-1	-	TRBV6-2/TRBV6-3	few	TGTGCCAGCACCCAGGTCGAGAGACGTGGCACTGAAGCTTTCTTT	CASTQVERRGTEAFF
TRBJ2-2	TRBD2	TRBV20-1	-	TGCAGTGCTAGGAAGGGGCCCAGCGGGGGAGAGGGGGAGCTGTTTTTT	CSARKGPSGGEGELFF
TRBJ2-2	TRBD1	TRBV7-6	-	TGTGCCAGCACCAAGACAGGGGGAACCGGGGAGCTGTTTTTT	CASTKTGGTGELFF
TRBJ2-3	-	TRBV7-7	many	TGTGCTAGCAGCTTGAGACCCCAAGATACGCAGTATTTT	CASSLRPQDTQYF
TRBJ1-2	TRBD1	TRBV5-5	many	TGTGCCAGCAGTACCGCCGGGACAGGGCTTAACTATGGCTACACCTTC	CASSTAGTGLNYGYTF
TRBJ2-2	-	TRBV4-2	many	TGTGCCAGCAGCACTAAAAGGGGAGACACCGGGGAGCTGTTTTTT	CASSTKRGDTGELFF
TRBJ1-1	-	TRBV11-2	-	TGTGCCAGCAGCTTATTAGGAGCGAACACTGAAGCTTTCTTT	CASSLLGANTEAFF
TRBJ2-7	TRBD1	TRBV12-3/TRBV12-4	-	TGTGCCAGCAGTTTGAGACAGGGTGTTAAGAACGAGCAGTACTTC	CASSLRQGVKNEQYF
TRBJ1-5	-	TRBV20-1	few	TGCAGTGCTAGTGAGGGAGGGACGGTGAACAATCAGCCCCAGCATTTT	CSASEGGTVNNQPQHF
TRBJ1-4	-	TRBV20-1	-	TGCAGTGCTCCCCTAAGAGGAAATGAAAAACTGTTTTTT	CSAPLRGNEKLFF
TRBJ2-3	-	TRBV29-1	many	TGCAGCGTTGATGGGGGTAGTCAGAGCACAGATACGCAGTATTTT	CSVDGGSQSTDTQYF
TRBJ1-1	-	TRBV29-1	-	TGCAGCGTTGGCGGCGGCTGGGGGATGAACACTGAAGCTTTCTTT	CSVGGGWGMNTEAFF
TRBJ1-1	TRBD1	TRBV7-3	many	TGTGCCAGCAGCGCCGGACAGGGGGCTGAAGCTTTCTTT	CASSAGQGAEAFF
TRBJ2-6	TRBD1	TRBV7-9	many	TGTGCCAGCAGCCCGACAGGGGGCTTCTCTGGGGCCAACGTCCTGACTTTC	CASSPTGGFSGANVLTF
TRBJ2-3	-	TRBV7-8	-	TGTGCCAGCAGCCCACAGTCGGGGGCAGATACGCAGTATTTT	CASSPQSGADTQYF
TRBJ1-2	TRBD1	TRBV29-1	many	TGCAGCGTGCTACGGGGACAGTTTAACTATGGCTACACCTTC	CSVLRGQFNYGYTF
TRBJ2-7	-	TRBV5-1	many	TGCGCCAGCAGCAAACAGGGATATCACTACGAGCAGTACTTC	CASSKQGYHYEQYF
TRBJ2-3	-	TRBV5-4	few	TGTGCCAGCAGCGAGGCCAGGACTAGCACAGATACGCAGTATTTT	CASSEARTSTDTQYF
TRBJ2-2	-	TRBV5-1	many	TGCGCCAGCAGCTTGGCCGGAAGGACCGGGGAGCTGTTTTTT	CASSLAGRTGELFF
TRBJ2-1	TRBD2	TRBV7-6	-	TGTGCCAGCAGCTCGAGCGGGAGAGGTCCCTACAATGAGCAGTTCTTC	CASSSSGRGPYNEQFF
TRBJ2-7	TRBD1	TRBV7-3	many	TGTGCCAGCAGCTTAAACGGTGACAGGGCTTACGAGCAGTACTTC	CASSLNGDRAYEQYF
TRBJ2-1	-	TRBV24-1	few	TGTGCCACCAGTGACCTAGGTCGAACTGAAGATGAGCAGTTCTTC	CATSDLGRTEDEQFF
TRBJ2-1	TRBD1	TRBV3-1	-	TGTGCCAGCAGCCGTGGGTTGCCGGGACAGACCTACAATGAGCAGTTCTTC	CASSRGLPGQTYNEQFF
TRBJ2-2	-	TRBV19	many	TGTGCCAGTAGTCCCCGGACCCAGGCGTGGAACACCGGGGAGCTGTTTTTT	CASSPRTQAWNTGELFF
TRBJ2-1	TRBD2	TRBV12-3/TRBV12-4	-	TGTACCTGCAGTTACCGCGGACTAGCGCTAACTGTCGGGAATGAGCAGTTCTTC	CTCSYRGLALTVGNEQFF
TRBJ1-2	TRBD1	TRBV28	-	TGTGCCAGCAGAACCGACAGGGCGCGTGGCTACACCTTC	CASRTDRARGYTF
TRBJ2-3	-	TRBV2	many	TGTGCCAGCCTTAGGGTTGGGTTTACAGATACGCAGTATTTT	CASLRVGFTDTQYF
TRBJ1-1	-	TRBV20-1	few	TGCAGTGCTAGAGACCTACAGGGAACCACTGAAGCTTTCTTT	CSARDLQGTTEAFF
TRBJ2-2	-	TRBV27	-	TGTGCCCGCTTAATAGGGGTTACGAACACCGGGGAGCTGTTTTTT	CARLIGVTNTGELFF
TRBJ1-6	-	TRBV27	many	TGTGCCAGCAGTCCCCGGGCCAGGGACAATTCACCCCTCCACTTT	CASSPRARDNSPLHF
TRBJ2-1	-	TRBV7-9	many	TGTGCCAGCAAGTCTAGGAGTACCTACAATGAGCAGTTCTTC	CASKSRSTYNEQFF
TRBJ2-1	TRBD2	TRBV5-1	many	TGCGCCAGCAGCAACTTACCGCCGGGACTAGCCGACAATGAGCAGTTCTTC	CASSNLPPGLADNEQFF
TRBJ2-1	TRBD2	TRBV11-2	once	TGTGCCAGCAGCCCAGTGGGCGGGCGGGGGGCCTTCAATGGGCAGTTCTTC	CASSPVGGRGAFNGQFF
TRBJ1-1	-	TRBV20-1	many	TGCAGTGCTAGGTTACAAAGGGGGAACACTGAAGCTTTCTTT	CSARLQRGNTEAFF
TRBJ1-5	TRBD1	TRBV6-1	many	TGTGCCAGCAGTGAAAACAGGGGTGGCAATCAGCCCCAGCATTTT	CASSENRGGNQPQHF
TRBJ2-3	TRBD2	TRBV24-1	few	TGTGCCACCGGGACTAGAGGCACAGATACGCAGTATTTT	CATGTRGTDTQYF
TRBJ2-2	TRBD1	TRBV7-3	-	TGTGCCAGCAGCGCCCGGACAGGGATGGGCGGGGAGCTGTTTTTT	CASSARTGMGGELFF
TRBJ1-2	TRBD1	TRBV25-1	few	TGTGCCAGCAGTGAAGCCAGGGGGGCAAAAGGCTACACCTTC	CASSEARGAKGYTF
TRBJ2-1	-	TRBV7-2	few	TGTGCCAGCAGCTTTGTTATCCATGAGCAGTTCTTC	CASSFVIHEQFF
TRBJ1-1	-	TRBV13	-	TGTGCCAGCAGCTTAGTGGGGGACTCCCCAGCTTTCTTT	CASSLVGDSPAFF
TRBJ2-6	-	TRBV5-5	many	TGTGCCAGCAGCTTCCGCTCTGGGGCCAACGTCCTGACTTTC	CASSFRSGANVLTF